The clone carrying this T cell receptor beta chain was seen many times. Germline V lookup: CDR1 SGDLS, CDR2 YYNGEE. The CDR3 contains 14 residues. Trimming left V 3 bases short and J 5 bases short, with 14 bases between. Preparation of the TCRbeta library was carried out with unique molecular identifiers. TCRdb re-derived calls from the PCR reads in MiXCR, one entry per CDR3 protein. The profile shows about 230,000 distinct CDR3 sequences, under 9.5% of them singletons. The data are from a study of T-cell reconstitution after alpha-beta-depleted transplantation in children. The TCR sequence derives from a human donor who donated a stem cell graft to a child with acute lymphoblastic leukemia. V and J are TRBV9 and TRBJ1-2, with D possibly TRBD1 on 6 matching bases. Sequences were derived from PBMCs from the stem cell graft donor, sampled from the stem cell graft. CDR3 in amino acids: CASSAATQGYGYTF. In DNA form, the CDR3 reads TGTGCCAGCAGCGCCGCGACACAGGGATATGGCTACACCTTC.